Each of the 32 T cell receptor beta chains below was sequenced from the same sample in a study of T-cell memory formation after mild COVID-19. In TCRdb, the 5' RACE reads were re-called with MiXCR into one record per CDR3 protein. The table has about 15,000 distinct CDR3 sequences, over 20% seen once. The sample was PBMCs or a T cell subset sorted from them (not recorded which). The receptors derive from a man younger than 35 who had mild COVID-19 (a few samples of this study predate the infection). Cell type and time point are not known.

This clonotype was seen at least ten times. For the CDR3, the DNA is TGTGCCAGCAGTTACTCCCTATCCAATGAGCAGTTCTTC. This translates into CASSYSLSNEQFF. The rearrangement links TRBV6-5 to TRBJ2-1; D is uncertain. The ends were cut back, 0 bases at V and 6 bases at J, with 6 bases in the middle. The V gene's germline CDR1 is MNHEY and CDR2 SVGAGI. The CDR3 is 13 amino acids.

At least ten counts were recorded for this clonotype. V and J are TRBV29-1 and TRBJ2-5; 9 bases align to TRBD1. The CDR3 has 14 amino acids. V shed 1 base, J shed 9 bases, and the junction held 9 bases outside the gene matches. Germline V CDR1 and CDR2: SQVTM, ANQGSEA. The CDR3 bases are TGCAGCGTTGAAGTGTTGGACAGGGGTTTGTCCCAGTACTTC. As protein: CSVEVLDRGLSQYF.

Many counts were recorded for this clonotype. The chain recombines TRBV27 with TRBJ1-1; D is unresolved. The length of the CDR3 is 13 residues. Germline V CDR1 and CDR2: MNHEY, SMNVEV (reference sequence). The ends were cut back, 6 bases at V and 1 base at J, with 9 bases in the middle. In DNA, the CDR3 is TGTGCCAGCAGCAGAATAACGAACACTGAAGCTTTCTTT. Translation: CASSRITNTEAFF.

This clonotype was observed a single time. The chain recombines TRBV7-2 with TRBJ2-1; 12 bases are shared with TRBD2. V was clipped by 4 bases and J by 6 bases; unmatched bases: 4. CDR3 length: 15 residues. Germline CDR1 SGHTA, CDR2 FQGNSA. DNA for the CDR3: TGTGCCAGCAGCTGGACTAGCGGGGTGTCCAATGAGCAGTTCTTC. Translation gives CASSWTSGVSNEQFF.

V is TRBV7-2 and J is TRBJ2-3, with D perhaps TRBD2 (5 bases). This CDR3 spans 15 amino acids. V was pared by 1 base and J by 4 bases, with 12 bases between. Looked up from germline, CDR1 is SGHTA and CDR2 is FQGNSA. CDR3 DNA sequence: TGTGCCAGCAGCTTAGAGGGTAGGCGGGCAGATACGCAGTATTTT. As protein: CASSLEGRRADTQYF.

The CDR3: CASSRGVGYEQYF. DNA of the CDR3: TGTGCCAGCAGCCGAGGTGTAGGGTACGAGCAGTACTTC. The chain carries TRBV7-9 and TRBJ2-7; D is unclear. The CDR3 consists of 13 residues. Trimming stripped 5 bases from V and 4 bases from J, with 12 bases between. The germline V gene encodes CDR1 SEHNR and CDR2 FQNEAQ (reference sequence).

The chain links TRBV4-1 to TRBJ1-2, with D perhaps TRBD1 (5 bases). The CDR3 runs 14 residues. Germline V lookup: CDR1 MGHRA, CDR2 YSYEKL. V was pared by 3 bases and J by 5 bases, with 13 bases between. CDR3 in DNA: TGCGCCAGCAGCCAGCTCAGGGAAGGGTATGGCTACACCTTC. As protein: CASSQLREGYGYTF.

The CDR3 protein is CASSPGTGVYNEQFF. The DNA of the CDR3 is TGCGCCAGCAGCCCAGGGACAGGGGTTTACAATGAGCAGTTCTTC. This chain uses TRBV5-1 with TRBJ2-1; 10 bases are a match to TRBD1. The CDR3 is 15 residues long. The junction had 5 bases not matched to a gene; V was cut back by 4 bases and J by 4 bases. Germline lookup yields CDR1 SGHRS and CDR2 YFSETQ.

CDR3: CASSLGLENEQYF. In DNA form, the CDR3 reads TGCGCCAGCAGCTTGGGACTAGAAAACGAGCAGTACTTC. The chain combines TRBV5-1 with TRBJ2-7; TRBD2 might be the D (6 bases). The V end lost 0 bases, the J end lost 5 bases, and 9 bases lay between the germline ends. CDR1 and CDR2 from the germline V gene are SGHRS and YFSETQ. This CDR3 region has 13 residues. Using reference TRBV5-1 and TRBJ2-7 for the parts outside the CDR3, the full variable domain is KAGVTQTPRYLIKTRGQQVTLSCSPISGHRSVSWYQQTPGQGLQFLFEYFSETQRNKGNFPGRFSGRQFSNSRSEMNVSTLELGDSALYLCASSLGLENEQYFGPGTRLTVT.

The DNA for the CDR3 is TGTGCCTGGCAGGGGGCTGGGGCCAACGTCCTGACTTTC. Its translation: CAWQGAGANVLTF. The rearrangement uses TRBV30 and TRBJ2-6, with TRBD1 matching 7 bases. Looked up from germline, CDR1 is GTSNPN and CDR2 is SVGIG (reference sequence). V lost 5 bases, J lost 2 bases, and 0 bases stayed unmatched. The CDR3 is made up of 13 amino acids.

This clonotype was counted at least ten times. The CDR3 nucleotides are TGTGCCAGCAGTTACGTTCTGGCGGGGGGTGATGAGCAGTTCTTC. Encoded protein: CASSYVLAGGDEQFF. This chain joins TRBV6-6 and TRBJ2-1; 8 bases match TRBD2. The J segment lost 8 bases and the V segment lost 2 bases, leaving 8 bases of the junction unmatched. Germline lookup yields CDR1 MNHNY and CDR2 SVGAGI (reference sequence). The CDR3 extends over 15 amino acids.

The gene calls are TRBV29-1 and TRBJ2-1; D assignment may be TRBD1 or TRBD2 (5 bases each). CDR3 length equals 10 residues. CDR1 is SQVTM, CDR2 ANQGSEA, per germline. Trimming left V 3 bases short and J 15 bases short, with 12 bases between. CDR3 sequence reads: CSVDGAPPFF. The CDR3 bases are TGCAGCGTTGACGGGGCCCCCCCGTTCTTC.

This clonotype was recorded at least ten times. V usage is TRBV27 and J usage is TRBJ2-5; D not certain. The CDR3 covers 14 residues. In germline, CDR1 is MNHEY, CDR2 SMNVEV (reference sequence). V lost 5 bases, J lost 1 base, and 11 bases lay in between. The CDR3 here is CASSTYRTQETQYF. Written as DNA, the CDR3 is TGTGCCAGCAGTACCTATAGGACCCAAGAGACCCAGTACTTC.

The CDR3 DNA follows: TGCGCCAGCAGCTTGGCTCGGGCCGATTCACCCCTCCACTTT. This codes for CASSLARADSPLHF. The V call is TRBV5-1, the J call TRBJ1-6, with D unresolved. CDR1 is SGHRS and CDR2 is YFSETQ in the germline V gene. V lost 0 bases and J lost 8, with 9 bases in between. The CDR3 is 14 residues long.

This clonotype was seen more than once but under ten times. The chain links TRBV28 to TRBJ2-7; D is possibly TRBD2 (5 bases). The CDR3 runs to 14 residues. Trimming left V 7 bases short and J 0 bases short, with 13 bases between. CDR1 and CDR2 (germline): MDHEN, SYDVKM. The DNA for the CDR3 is TGTGCCAGCAAACTTTCCGGGATCTCCTACGAGCAGTACTTC. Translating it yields CASKLSGISYEQYF.

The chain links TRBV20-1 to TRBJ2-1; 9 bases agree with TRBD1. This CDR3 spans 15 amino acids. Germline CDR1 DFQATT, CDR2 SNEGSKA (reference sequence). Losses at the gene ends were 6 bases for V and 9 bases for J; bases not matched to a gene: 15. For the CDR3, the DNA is TGCAGTGCGCGCGCCGGGACAGGGTATGCCGTTGAGCAGTTCTTC. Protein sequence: CSARAGTGYAVEQFF.

CDR3: CASSEQGRWQPQHF. The CDR3 nucleotides are TGCGCCAGCAGTGAGCAGGGGCGGTGGCAGCCCCAGCATTTT. The chain links TRBV10-2 to TRBJ1-5, with D maybe TRBD1 (6 bases). The CDR3 runs 14 residues. The germline gives CDR1 WSHSY, CDR2 SAAADI. Trimming shortened V by 2 bases and J by 7 bases, and 12 bases separated the two germline ends.

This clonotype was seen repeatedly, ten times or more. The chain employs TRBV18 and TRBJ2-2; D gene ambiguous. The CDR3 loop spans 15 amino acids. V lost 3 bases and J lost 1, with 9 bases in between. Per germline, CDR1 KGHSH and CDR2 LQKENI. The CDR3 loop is CASSPRLRNTGELFF. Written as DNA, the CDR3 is TGTGCCAGCTCACCTAGGCTGCGGAACACCGGGGAGCTGTTTTTT.

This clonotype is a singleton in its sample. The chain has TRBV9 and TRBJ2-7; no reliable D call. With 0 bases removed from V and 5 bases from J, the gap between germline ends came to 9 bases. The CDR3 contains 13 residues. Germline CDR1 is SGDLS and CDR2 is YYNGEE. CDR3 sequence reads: CASSVAFTDEQYF. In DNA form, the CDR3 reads TGTGCCAGCAGCGTAGCTTTCACGGACGAGCAGTACTTC.

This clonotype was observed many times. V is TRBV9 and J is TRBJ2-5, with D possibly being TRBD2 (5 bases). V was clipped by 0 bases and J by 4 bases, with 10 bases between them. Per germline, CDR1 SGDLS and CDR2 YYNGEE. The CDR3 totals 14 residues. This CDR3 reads CASSVGTGRETQYF. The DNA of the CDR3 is TGTGCCAGCAGCGTAGGTACGGGGAGAGAGACCCAGTACTTC.

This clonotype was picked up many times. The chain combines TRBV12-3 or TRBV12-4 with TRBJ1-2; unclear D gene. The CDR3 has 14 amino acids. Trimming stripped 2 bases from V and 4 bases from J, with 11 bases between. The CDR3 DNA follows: TGTGCCAGCAGTTTAATGGCGGAGCCCTATGGCTACACCTTC. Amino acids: CASSLMAEPYGYTF.

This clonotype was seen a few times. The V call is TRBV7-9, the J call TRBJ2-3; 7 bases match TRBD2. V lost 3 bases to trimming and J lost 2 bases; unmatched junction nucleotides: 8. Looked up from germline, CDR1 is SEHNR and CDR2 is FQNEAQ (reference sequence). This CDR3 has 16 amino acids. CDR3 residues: CASSFPGTKFTDTQYF. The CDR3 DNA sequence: TGTGCCAGCAGCTTCCCCGGGACTAAGTTCACAGATACGCAGTATTTT.

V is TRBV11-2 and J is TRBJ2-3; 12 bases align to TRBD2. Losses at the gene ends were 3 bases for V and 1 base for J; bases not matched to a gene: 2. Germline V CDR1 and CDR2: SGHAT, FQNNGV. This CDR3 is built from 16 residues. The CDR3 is CASSFRLAGGTDTQYF. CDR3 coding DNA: TGTGCCAGCAGCTTTAGACTAGCGGGGGGCACAGATACGCAGTATTTT. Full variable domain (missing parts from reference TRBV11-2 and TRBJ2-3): EAGVAQSPRYKIIEKRQSVAFWCNPISGHATLYWYQQILGQGPKLLIQFQNNGVVDDSQLPKDRFSAERLKGVDSTLKIQPAKLEDSAVYLCASSFRLAGGTDTQYFGPGTRLTVL.

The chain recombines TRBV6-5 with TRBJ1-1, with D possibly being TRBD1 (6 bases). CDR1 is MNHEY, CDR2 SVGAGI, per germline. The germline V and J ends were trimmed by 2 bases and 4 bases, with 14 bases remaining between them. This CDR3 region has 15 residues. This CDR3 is CASSYLQGLITEAFF. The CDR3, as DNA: TGTGCCAGCAGTTACCTACAGGGCTTGATCACTGAAGCTTTCTTT.

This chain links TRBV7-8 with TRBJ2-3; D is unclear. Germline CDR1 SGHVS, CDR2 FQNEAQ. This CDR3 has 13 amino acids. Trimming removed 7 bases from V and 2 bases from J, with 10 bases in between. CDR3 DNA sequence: TGTGCCAGCAATCCCCTAGTCACAGATACGCAGTATTTT. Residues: CASNPLVTDTQYF.

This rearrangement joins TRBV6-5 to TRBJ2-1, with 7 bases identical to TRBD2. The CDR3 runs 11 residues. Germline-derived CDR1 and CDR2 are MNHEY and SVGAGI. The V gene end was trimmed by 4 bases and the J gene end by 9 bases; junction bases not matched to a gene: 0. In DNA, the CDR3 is TGTGCCAGCAGTTCGGGGGGTGAGCAGTTCTTC. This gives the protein CASSSGGEQFF.

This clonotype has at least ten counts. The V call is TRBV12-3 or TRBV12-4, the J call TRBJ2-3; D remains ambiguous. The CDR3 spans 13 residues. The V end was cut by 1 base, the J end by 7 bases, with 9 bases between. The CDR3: CASSLGPLHTQYF. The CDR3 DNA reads TGTGCCAGCAGTTTAGGTCCCTTACATACGCAGTATTTT.

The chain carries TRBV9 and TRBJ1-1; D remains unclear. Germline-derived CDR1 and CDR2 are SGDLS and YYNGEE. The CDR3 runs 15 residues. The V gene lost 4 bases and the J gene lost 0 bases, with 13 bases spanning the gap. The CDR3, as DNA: TGTGCCAGCAGCCCGCGTAGAGAGCTGAACACTGAAGCTTTCTTT. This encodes CASSPRRELNTEAFF.

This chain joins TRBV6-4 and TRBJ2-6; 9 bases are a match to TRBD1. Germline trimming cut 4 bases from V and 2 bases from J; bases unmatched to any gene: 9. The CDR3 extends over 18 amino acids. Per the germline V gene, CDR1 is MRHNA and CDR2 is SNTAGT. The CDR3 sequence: CASSGQGQGLAGANVLTF. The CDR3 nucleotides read TGTGCCAGCAGTGGCCAGGGACAGGGCCTGGCTGGGGCCAACGTCCTGACTTTC.

CDR3 sequence (DNA): TGTGCCAGCAGCCCCGGGACAGAGGGCAACATTCAGTACTTC. Translated: CASSPGTEGNIQYF. The chain carries TRBV7-9 and TRBJ2-4; 7 bases map to TRBD1. The junction had 8 bases not matched to a gene; V was cut back by 5 bases and J by 7 bases. Per germline, CDR1 SEHNR and CDR2 FQNEAQ (reference sequence). CDR3 length: 14 amino acids.

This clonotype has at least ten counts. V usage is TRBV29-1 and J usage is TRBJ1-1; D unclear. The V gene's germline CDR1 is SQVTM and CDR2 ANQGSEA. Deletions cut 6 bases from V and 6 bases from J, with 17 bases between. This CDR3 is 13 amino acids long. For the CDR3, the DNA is TGCAGCGTCTTTGACACCCTAGGCCCTGAAGCTTTCTTT. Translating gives CSVFDTLGPEAFF.

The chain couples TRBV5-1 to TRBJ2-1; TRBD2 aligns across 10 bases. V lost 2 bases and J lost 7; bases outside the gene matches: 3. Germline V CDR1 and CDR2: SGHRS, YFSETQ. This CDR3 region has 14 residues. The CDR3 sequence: CASSLAGGPNEQFF. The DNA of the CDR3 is TGCGCCAGCAGCTTAGCGGGAGGGCCTAATGAGCAGTTCTTC.